The 7 T cell receptor beta chains below all came from one sample that was sequenced in a study of shared clonotypes between healthy human individuals. Generated by immunoSEQ multiplex PCR, the TCRdb table keeps only in-frame clones and is missing some. The data show approximately 530,000 clones, 90% to 97% seen once. Sample: naive CD4+ T cells sorted from blood. The subset: CD45RA+ positively selected. These receptors originate from a woman in her thirties in good health.

The chain joins TRBV29-1 to TRBJ1-1; D possibly corresponds to TRBD1 (6 bases). CDR1 is SQVTM, CDR2 ANQGSEA, per germline. V dropped 2 bases and J dropped 1 base, with 11 bases sitting between them. This CDR3 spans 14 amino acids. The CDR3, as DNA: TGCAGCGTTGAAACGCAGGGGAGGAACACTGAAGCTTTCTTT. It translates to CSVETQGRNTEAFF.

V is TRBV30 and J is TRBJ1-2; D remains ambiguous. Germline CDR1 reads GTSNPN; CDR2 reads SVGIG (reference sequence). Trimming shortened V by 0 bases and J by 0 bases, and 8 bases separated the two germline ends. The CDR3 extends over 14 amino acids. The CDR3 is CAWSVWGSNYGYTF. The DNA of the CDR3 is TGTGCCTGGAGTGTATGGGGATCTAACTATGGCTACACCTTC.

The chain links TRBV7-2 to TRBJ1-2; 7 bases are a match to TRBD1. The germline V gene has CDR1 SGHTA and CDR2 FQGNSA. J gave up 4 bases and V 10 bases, and 9 bases lay outside the gene matches. The CDR3 covers 13 residues. CDR3 in DNA: TGTGCCACCCGGGACAGATCTCGCTATGGCTACACCTTC. Translated: CATRDRSRYGYTF.

The chain combines TRBV19 with TRBJ2-7; the match to TRBD2 covers 12 bases. V shed 4 bases, J shed 2 bases, and the junction held 6 bases outside the gene matches. The CDR3 sequence is 16 residues long. Germline V gene lookup returns CDR1 LNHDA and CDR2 SQIVND (reference sequence). CDR3 residues: CASSSRRTSGAYEQYF. CDR3 in DNA: TGTGCCAGTAGTAGCCGAAGGACTAGCGGGGCCTACGAGCAGTACTTC.

The J gene is TRBJ1-2, the V gene TRBV5-1; no clear D. This CDR3 has 14 residues. The germline V gene has CDR1 SGHRS and CDR2 YFSETQ. The germline V and J ends were trimmed by 0 bases and 3 bases, with 9 bases remaining between them. The chain's CDR3 is CASSLARRDYGYTF. CDR3 sequence (DNA): TGCGCCAGCAGCTTGGCCCGGAGGGACTATGGCTACACCTTC.

The chain uses TRBV19 and TRBJ1-5, with D perhaps matching TRBD1 (6 bases). Trimming stripped 3 bases from V and 3 bases from J, with 12 bases between. Germline-derived CDR1 and CDR2 are LNHDA and SQIVND (reference sequence). The CDR3 loop spans 15 amino acids. CDR3 DNA sequence: TGTGCCAGTAGTATCTCTGGGGGCACCAATCAGCCCCAGCATTTT. It codes for CASSISGGTNQPQHF. The full variable domain, with the rest looked up from reference TRBV19 and TRBJ1-5, is DGGITQSPKYLFRKEGQNVTLSCEQNLNHDAMYWYRQDPGQGLRLIYYSQIVNDFQKGDIAEGYSVSREKKESFPLTVTSAQKNPTAFYLCASSISGGTNQPQHFGDGTRLSIL.

This rearrangement joins TRBV6-5 to TRBJ1-1; 8 bases line up with TRBD1. This CDR3 comprises 15 residues. The V segment lost 2 bases and the J segment 4 bases; nucleotides outside the gene matches: 6. CDR1 is MNHEY and CDR2 is SVGAGI in the germline V gene. CDR3: CASSYRQGWGTEAFF. Written as DNA, the CDR3 is TGTGCCAGCAGTTACAGACAGGGGTGGGGCACTGAAGCTTTCTTT.